The 25 T cell receptor beta chains reported below all come from one sample, sequenced in a study of long-term antiretroviral therapy in people with HIV. Run at survey level, the immunoSEQ assay was version v3.0. The table came from immunoSEQ multiplex PCR; TCRdb's copy has only in-frame clones and leaves some out. The sample has 25,000 to 30,000 clones; about 88% are singletons. The material sequenced was unsorted PBMCs, taken 2.6 to 2.8 years after starting antiretroviral therapy. The receptors were gathered from a man between 35 and 55 years old with HIV.

The V gene is TRBV2, the J gene TRBJ1-2; TRBD1 might be the D (6 bases). The CDR3 has 14 residues. Trimming cost V 2 bases and J 4 bases, with 11 bases left between them. The germline CDR1 and CDR2 sequences are SNHLY and FYNNEI. This CDR3 reads CASSEQGLIYGYTF. The CDR3 DNA is TGTGCCAGCAGTGAACAGGGGCTAATCTATGGCTACACCTTC.

The chain combines TRBV5-1 with TRBJ2-5; D gene unclear. The CDR3 length is 13 residues. Trimming stripped 2 bases from V and 1 base from J, with 6 bases between. CDR1 is SGHRS, CDR2 YFSETQ, per germline. In nucleotides, the CDR3 is TGCGCCAGCAGCTTACCGCCCCAAGAGACCCAGTACTTC. Translated, it gives CASSLPPQETQYF.

The chain links TRBV4-2 to TRBJ1-1; 10 bases align to TRBD1. V was clipped by 3 bases and J by 5 bases; unmatched bases: 9. This CDR3 comprises 16 residues. Germline CDR1 reads LGHNA; CDR2 reads YNFKEQ. CDR3 DNA sequence: TGTGCCAGCAGCCATACAATGGGACAGGGGAGAACTGAAGCTTTCTTT. Amino acid sequence: CASSHTMGQGRTEAFF.

The chain combines TRBV10-3 with TRBJ2-7; 11 positions agree with TRBD1. V lost 6 bases and J lost 6; bases outside the gene matches: 7. The germline gives CDR1 ENHRY, CDR2 SYGVKD. The length of the CDR3 is 14 residues. This chain's CDR3 is CAISPGQGVGEQYF. In DNA form, the CDR3 reads TGTGCCATCAGCCCGGGACAGGGGGTAGGCGAGCAGTACTTC.

This rearrangement joins TRBV19 to TRBJ2-1; 7 bases are shared with TRBD2. The trim removed 3 bases at V and 2 bases at J, leaving 4 bases unmatched. Looked up from germline, CDR1 is LNHDA and CDR2 is SQIVND (reference sequence). The CDR3 contains 15 residues. CDR3 DNA: TGTGCCAGTAGTATGGGGGGACTAACCTACAATGAGCAGTTCTTC. Translated, it gives CASSMGGLTYNEQFF.

The V gene is TRBV29-1, the J gene TRBJ1-3; perhaps TRBD1 as D (5 bases). Germline V gene sequence: CDR1 SQVTM, CDR2 ANQGSEA. The CDR3 sequence is 13 residues long. V lost 6 bases and J 0 bases, leaving 9 bases between the germline ends. CDR3 sequence: CSVEGPSGNTIYF. The CDR3 DNA reads TGCAGCGTCGAGGGACCCTCTGGAAACACCATATATTTT. The full variable domain, with the rest looked up from reference TRBV29-1 and TRBJ1-3, is SAVISQKPSRDICQRGTSLTIQCQVDSQVTMMFWYRQQPGQSLTLIATANQGSEATYESGFVIDKFPISRPNLTFSTLTVSNMSPEDSSIYLCSVEGPSGNTIYFGEGSWLTVV.

The count of this clone is one. The chain employs TRBV7-9 and TRBJ2-5, with TRBD2 matching 14 bases. Germline CDR1 reads SEHNR; CDR2 reads FQNEAQ (reference sequence). The V segment lost 8 bases and the J segment 4 bases; nucleotides outside the gene matches: 0. CDR3 size: 13 residues. DNA for the CDR3: TGTGCCAGCGGGACTAGCGGGGGAGAGACCCAGTACTTC. This translates into CASGTSGGETQYF.

This clone was picked up a small number of times. The chain combines TRBV30 with TRBJ2-1; no clear D gene. The V gene's germline CDR1 is GTSNPN and CDR2 SVGIG (reference sequence). V was trimmed by 5 bases and J by 4 bases, leaving 3 bases between them. The CDR3 has 10 residues. CDR3 region: CAWAYNEQFF. CDR3 bases: TGTGCCTGGGCTTACAATGAGCAGTTCTTC.

This chain links TRBV6-6 with TRBJ1-2; D possibly corresponds to TRBD1 (6 bases). V was pared by 0 bases and J by 8 bases, with 13 bases between. CDR3 length: 14 amino acids. The germline gives CDR1 MNHNY, CDR2 SVGAGI (reference sequence). In nucleotides, the CDR3 is TGTGCCAGCAGTTACTCACCCCCCGGGGGCGGCTACACCTTC. Amino acids: CASSYSPPGGGYTF.

This chain uses TRBV28 with TRBJ2-1, with 8 bases identical to TRBD2. Looked up from germline, CDR1 is MDHEN and CDR2 is SYDVKM. V dropped 3 bases and J dropped 4; count of bases not matched to a gene: 5. The CDR3 spans 15 residues. CDR3 residues: CASSFRSGGYNEQFF. The DNA of the CDR3 is TGTGCCAGCAGTTTTCGGAGCGGGGGTTACAATGAGCAGTTCTTC.

V usage is TRBV7-2 and J usage is TRBJ2-7, with D possibly TRBD1 on 5 matching bases. CDR1 is SGHTA and CDR2 is FQGNSA in the germline V gene. V was shortened by 5 bases and J by 2 bases, with 19 bases between the two germline ends. The CDR3 is made up of 16 amino acids. The CDR3 DNA is TGTGCCAGCAGCAATCCTTGGGGCATATCAGCCTACGAGCAGTACTTC. It translates to CASSNPWGISAYEQYF. Drawing the rest from reference TRBV7-2 and TRBJ2-7, the complete variable domain is GAGVSQSPSNKVTEKGKDVELRCDPISGHTALYWYRQSLGQGLEFLIYFQGNSAPDKSGLPSDRFSAERTGGSVSTLTIQRTQQEDSAVYLCASSNPWGISAYEQYFGPGTRLTVT.

The chain is built from TRBV15 and TRBJ2-5; D is unresolved. CDR1 and CDR2 (germline): LNHNV, YYDKDF (reference sequence). V dropped 5 bases and J dropped 2 bases, with 6 bases sitting between them. The CDR3 runs to 12 residues. CDR3 loop: CATSLVQETQYF. CDR3 bases: TGTGCCACCAGCCTCGTTCAAGAGACCCAGTACTTC.

V gene TRBV6-1 combines with J gene TRBJ2-5, with TRBD1 matching 11 bases. The CDR3 has 15 residues. Germline values: CDR1 MNHNS, CDR2 SASEGT. V shed 6 bases and J 5 bases; nucleotides not matched to a gene: 8. The CDR3 DNA follows: TGTGCCAGCAGCGATCGGACAGGGGGCTTGGAGACCCAGTACTTC. Protein: CASSDRTGGLETQYF.

V gene TRBV9 combines with J gene TRBJ1-3; maybe TRBD1 (5 bases). Trimming removed 3 bases from V and 3 bases from J, with 16 bases in between. CDR1 SGDLS and CDR2 YYNGEE come from the germline V gene. The CDR3 runs 16 residues. The CDR3 sequence is CASSDPSSGVGNTIYF. Here the CDR3 DNA reads TGTGCCAGCAGCGATCCCAGTTCGGGGGTTGGAAACACCATATATTTT. The full variable domain, its missing parts supplied by reference TRBV9 and TRBJ1-3, is DSGVTQTPKHLITATGQRVTLRCSPRSGDLSVYWYQQSLDQGLQFLIQYYNGEERAKGNILERFSAQQFPDLHSELNLSSLELGDSALYFCASSDPSSGVGNTIYFGEGSWLTVV.

V is TRBV7-2 and J is TRBJ2-2; 9 bases agree with TRBD1. The CDR3 length is 15 residues. The V segment lost 3 bases and the J segment 3 bases; nucleotides outside the gene matches: 2. Per the germline V gene, CDR1 is SGHTA and CDR2 is FQGNSA. For the CDR3, the DNA is TGTGCCAGCAGCTTTCGGACAGGGGACACCGGGGAGCTGTTTTTT. Amino acids: CASSFRTGDTGELFF.

The V gene is TRBV30, the J gene TRBJ2-7; TRBD1 matches 8 bases. V shed 4 bases and J 3 bases; nucleotides not matched to a gene: 5. The CDR3 totals 13 residues. The germline gives CDR1 GTSNPN, CDR2 SVGIG (reference sequence). The CDR3 protein is CAWKLDRGYEQYF. CDR3 nucleotides: TGTGCCTGGAAGTTAGACAGGGGCTACGAGCAGTACTTC.

This clone was recorded only once. J is TRBJ1-3 and V is TRBV19; 7 positions match TRBD1. This CDR3 contains 15 residues. Per germline, CDR1 LNHDA and CDR2 SQIVND (reference sequence). V gave up 7 bases and J gave up 2 bases; unmatched junction bases: 8. The CDR3 coding sequence is TGTGCCAGTAAAGTGACAGGGATCGCTGGAAACACCATATATTTT. The encoded protein is CASKVTGIAGNTIYF.

The chain recombines TRBV19 with TRBJ2-5; tentative D call: TRBD1 (5 bases). The germline gives CDR1 LNHDA, CDR2 SQIVND (reference sequence). There are 13 residues in the CDR3. V was clipped by 7 bases and J by 7 bases, with 16 bases between them. CDR3 DNA: TGTGCCAGTACTATGCAGGGAAAAGGGACCCAGTACTTC. Its protein is CASTMQGKGTQYF.

J is TRBJ1-1 and V is TRBV7-2, with TRBD1 identical over 8 bases. This CDR3 region has 15 residues. V was pared by 5 bases and J by 2 bases, with 7 bases of the junction left unmatched. Germline V gene sequence: CDR1 SGHTA, CDR2 FQGNSA. Here the CDR3 reads CASSPTGVTNTEAFF. CDR3 nucleotides: TGTGCCAGCAGCCCGACAGGGGTCACTAACACTGAAGCTTTCTTT.

This sequence joins TRBV10-2 and TRBJ1-2; D unclear. CDR1 and CDR2 from the germline V gene are WSHSY and SAAADI. V lost 6 bases and J 8 bases, leaving 13 bases between the germline ends. The CDR3 extends over 12 amino acids. Here the CDR3 reads CASRLPRGGYTF. Written as DNA, the CDR3 is TGCGCCAGCAGGTTGCCGAGAGGAGGCTACACCTTC.

The chain is built from TRBV4-1 and TRBJ1-1; TRBD1 might be the D (5 bases). V was cut by 5 bases and J by 1 base, with 14 bases left in between. This CDR3 spans 15 amino acids. Germline assignment: CDR1 MGHRA and CDR2 YSYEKL. The CDR3 reads CASSYRRGKNTEAFF. Here the CDR3 DNA reads TGCGCCAGCAGCTACCGAAGGGGTAAGAACACTGAAGCTTTCTTT.

CDR3 DNA: TGTGCCAGCAGCTTAGAGGGGGCCTATTCAGATACGCAGTATTTT. The encoded protein is CASSLEGAYSDTQYF. V gene TRBV7-2 combines with J gene TRBJ2-3; 7 bases align to TRBD1. This CDR3 spans 15 amino acids. Germline V CDR1 and CDR2: SGHTA, FQGNSA. The junction had 5 bases not matched to a gene; V was cut back by 1 base and J by 4 bases.

The rearrangement joins TRBV6-5 to TRBJ1-1; TRBD1 matches 7 bases. CDR1 MNHEY and CDR2 SVGAGI come from the germline V gene. The CDR3 consists of 14 residues. The trim removed 6 bases at V and 1 base at J, leaving 5 bases unmatched. In nucleotides, the CDR3 is TGTGCCAGCAGATCAGGACAGGCGAACACTGAAGCTTTCTTT. It translates to CASRSGQANTEAFF.

The chain uses TRBV6-1 and TRBJ1-3; D perhaps matches TRBD1 (6 bases). Germline V gene sequence: CDR1 MNHNS, CDR2 SASEGT. The CDR3 is 14 residues long. V was cut by 10 bases and J by 1 base, with 14 bases left in between. The CDR3 sequence: CAIHRVGSGNTIYF. CDR3 sequence (DNA): TGTGCCATCCACAGGGTTGGGTCTGGAAACACCATATATTTT.

CDR3 loop: CASSRAGTGFVEQYF. The CDR3 DNA reads TGTGCCAGCAGCCGAGCTGGGACAGGGTTCGTCGAGCAGTACTTC. The V call is TRBV6-5, the J call TRBJ2-7, with 9 bases matching TRBD1. Losses at the gene ends were 6 bases for V and 6 bases for J; bases not matched to a gene: 12. Germline V CDR1 and CDR2: MNHEY, SVGAGI. The CDR3 runs 15 residues.